These 23 T cell receptor beta chains were all obtained from the same sample, sequenced in a study of immune aging and cytomegalovirus after organ transplant. Their antigen targets remain unknown. Libraries came from microwell single-cell capture using BD Rhapsody targeted mRNA and AbSeq reagents. Each CDR3 protein is one row after TCRdb ran MiXCR on the single-cell sequencing reads. This sample has 20,000 or so distinct CDR3 sequences, with roughly 36% found just once. The time point: five sample-tagged time points from pre-transplant (day -1) to day 368 post-transplant, pooled. The sequenced sample was CMV peptide-activated CD4+ and CD8+ T cells sorted from blood, obtained at five time points, pooled. Subset noted: sorted CD8+CD137+ and CD4+CD154+ T cells after about 12 h CMV IE-1 peptide stimulation. These receptors were obtained from a female donor who had a heart transplant and CMV viremia.

V is TRBV27 and J is TRBJ2-1, with a tentative D call TRBD2 (7 bases). Trimming took 6 bases from V and 6 from J, leaving 18 bases between them. Germline CDR1 reads MNHEY; CDR2 reads SMNVEV (reference sequence). CDR3 length equals 15 residues. The DNA for the CDR3 is TGTGCCAGCAGGGGTTTGCGGGGGCCACGCAATGAGCAGTTCTTC. Amino acid sequence: CASRGLRGPRNEQFF.

The CDR3 spells CASSQLGLYGYTF. The DNA of the CDR3 is TGCGCCAGCAGCCAGTTAGGTCTCTATGGCTACACCTTC. V is TRBV4-3 and J is TRBJ1-2; D is ambiguous. Trimming removed 3 bases at V and 4 bases at J, with 9 bases between. Per germline, CDR1 LGHNA and CDR2 YSLEER. The CDR3 length is 13 residues.

This clonotype was counted ten times or more. CDR3 coding DNA: TGCGCCAGCAGCAGGGACAGGGGATCAGAGACCCAGTACTTC. This codes for CASSRDRGSETQYF. The rearrangement uses TRBV5-1 and TRBJ2-5; 10 nucleotides match TRBD1. The CDR3 is made up of 14 amino acids. CDR1 SGHRS and CDR2 YFSETQ come from the germline V gene. Germline trimming cut 4 bases from V and 4 bases from J; bases unmatched to any gene: 4.

DNA for the CDR3: TGTGCCAGCAGTTCGCGGGTCGGAGGCCCAGCCGCTGGTGAGCAGTTCTTC. As protein: CASSSRVGGPAAGEQFF. The chain has TRBV7-9 and TRBJ2-1, with D tentatively TRBD2 (5 bases). V lost 6 bases, J lost 9 bases, and 27 bases lay in between. Germline V lookup: CDR1 SEHNR, CDR2 FQNEAQ (reference sequence). There are 17 residues in the CDR3.

This clonotype was picked up many times. Possible read error: a much larger clone is one base away. The chain is built from TRBV20-1 and TRBJ2-1, with 10 bases lining up with TRBD2. CDR3 size: 14 residues. Germline V CDR1 and CDR2: DFQATT, SNEGSKA (reference sequence). J was trimmed by 8 bases and V by 2 bases; bases with no gene match: 6. CDR3 sequence (DNA): TGCAGTGCTAGACGGGCTAGCGGGAGATATGAGCAGTTCTTC. Protein product: CSARRASGRYEQFF.

For this clonotype: This likely comes from a read error, as the CDR3 has no conserved phenylalanine or tryptophan at its end. The V gene is TRBV20-1, the J gene TRBJ2-6, with D uncertain. V was pared by 1 base and J by 0 bases, with 16 bases between. CDR1 and CDR2 (germline): DFQATT, SNEGSKA (reference sequence). This CDR3 has 18 residues. CDR3 amino acids: CSARGRGPQSSGANVLTS. CDR3 coding DNA: TGCAGTGCTAGAGGTAGAGGACCGCAGAGCTCTGGGGCCAACGTCCTGACTTCC.

This clonotype came up many times. The germline gene is not matched at one end of the junction; a read error may be the cause. J is TRBJ1-1 and V is TRBV28; D gene unclear. The V gene's germline CDR1 is MDHEN and CDR2 SYDVKM. The CDR3 sequence is 18 residues long. CDR3 nucleotide sequence: TGTGCCGGCAGTTTATCTAGAGGGCCCTGGGCTGTAAGCACTGAGGCTTTCTTT. This gives the protein CAGSLSRGPWAVSTEAFF.

This clonotype is a singleton in its sample. This chain joins TRBV19 and TRBJ1-2; D gene unclear. The CDR3 extends over 15 amino acids. With 1 base removed from V and 3 bases from J, the gap between germline ends came to 12 bases. Germline lookup yields CDR1 LNHDA and CDR2 SQIVND (reference sequence). CDR3: CASSIVGQADYGYTF. The CDR3 nucleotides read TGTGCCAGTAGTATAGTTGGCCAGGCGGACTATGGCTACACCTTC.

This clonotype showed up many times. One junction end does not reproduce the germline sequence, and a read error may be involved. The chain uses TRBV6-4 and TRBJ1-1; D remains unclear. Germline assignment: CDR1 MRHNA and CDR2 SNTAGT. The CDR3 length is 15 residues. The DNA for the CDR3 is TGTGCCAGCAGTGACTCGGTCGATGGAATGTTGGGAGCTTCCTTT. It specifies CASSDSVDGMLGASF.

This clonotype occurred a few times. The DNA of the CDR3 is TGTGCCAGCAGACAGACTAGCGGAAGCTACGAGCAGTACTTC. Its protein product is CASRQTSGSYEQYF. The chain uses TRBV12-3 or TRBV12-4 and TRBJ2-7; 9 bases line up with TRBD2. Unmatched junction bases numbered 6, after V lost 6 bases and J lost 3 bases. CDR3 length equals 14 residues.

This clonotype was seen only a few times. The V and J genes are TRBV24-1 and TRBJ2-5; D is unresolved. Trimming shortened V by 5 bases and J by 0 bases, and 6 bases separated the two germline ends. Germline CDR1 reads KGHDR; CDR2 reads SFDVKD. This CDR3 is 13 amino acids long. CDR3 loop: CATSAADQETQYF. The CDR3 DNA is TGTGCCACCAGTGCGGCAGACCAAGAGACCCAGTACTTC.

The chain uses TRBV10-3 and TRBJ1-1; 7 positions agree with TRBD1. Per germline, CDR1 ENHRY and CDR2 SYGVKD. This CDR3 contains 17 residues. The V and J ends lost 5 bases and 0 bases, in that order; junction bases with no gene match: 12. DNA for the CDR3: TGTGCCATCAGTTCTGGGACAGCCGGGGGACTGAACACTGAAGCTTTCTTT. Protein sequence: CAISSGTAGGLNTEAFF.

Within the sample, this clonotype is medium-sized. V and J are TRBV5-1 and TRBJ2-7; D might be TRBD2 (5 bases). Germline values: CDR1 SGHRS, CDR2 YFSETQ. This CDR3 is 12 amino acids long. V lost 3 bases to trimming and J lost 8 bases, with 12 bases between them. The CDR3 DNA follows: TGCGCCAGCAGCTCTAGCTCCGGAAAGCAGTACTTC. The encoded protein is CASSSSSGKQYF. Supplemented by reference TRBV5-1 and TRBJ2-7, the full variable domain reads KAGVTQTPRYLIKTRGQQVTLSCSPISGHRSVSWYQQTPGQGLQFLFEYFSETQRNKGNFPGRFSGRQFSNSRSEMNVSTLELGDSALYLCASSSSSGKQYFGPGTRLTVT.

The chain links TRBV11-2 to TRBJ1-3, with D perhaps matching TRBD1 (5 bases). V dropped 2 bases and J dropped 2 bases, with 16 bases sitting between them. The CDR3 covers 17 residues. The V gene's germline CDR1 is SGHAT and CDR2 FQNNGV. The CDR3 DNA sequence: TGTGCCAGCAGCTTAAGCGTCGCGGGGACCCCTGGAAACACCATATATTTT. Translation gives CASSLSVAGTPGNTIYF.

This clonotype was picked up a small number of times. This chain joins TRBV19 and TRBJ1-2, with D possibly being TRBD1 (5 bases). The CDR3 sequence is 14 residues long. Per the germline V gene, CDR1 is LNHDA and CDR2 is SQIVND (reference sequence). V lost 3 bases and J 4 bases, leaving 12 bases between the germline ends. In nucleotides, the CDR3 is TGTGCCAGTAGTATCGATGGGGCAGTCTATGGCTACACCTTC. This codes for CASSIDGAVYGYTF.

V is TRBV28 and J is TRBJ1-1, with 11 bases aligning to TRBD1. V was pared by 6 bases and J by 8 bases, with 11 bases of the junction left unmatched. The germline V gene has CDR1 MDHEN and CDR2 SYDVKM. The CDR3 covers 15 residues. DNA of the CDR3: TGTGCCAGCAGCCGTCTCCCCGGGACAGGGGGAGAAGCTTTCTTT. Its protein product is CASSRLPGTGGEAFF.

By sample fraction, this clonotype is medium-sized. V and J are TRBV6-5 and TRBJ2-5, with 9 positions matching TRBD1. This CDR3 region has 15 residues. Germline lookup yields CDR1 MNHEY and CDR2 SVGAGI. The ends lost 0 bases at V and 5 bases at J; junction bases unmatched: 4. CDR3 sequence: CASSYSGTGRETQYF. For the CDR3, the DNA is TGTGCCAGCAGTTACTCAGGGACAGGGCGGGAGACCCAGTACTTC.

This clonotype was seen at least ten times. The V gene is TRBV24-1, the J gene TRBJ2-5; D is unclear. Germline V lookup: CDR1 KGHDR, CDR2 SFDVKD. This CDR3 is built from 13 residues. V lost 3 bases, J lost 5 bases, and 9 bases lay in between. CDR3 in amino acids: CATSDGHGETQYF. The CDR3, as DNA: TGTGCCACCAGTGATGGCCACGGGGAGACCCAGTACTTC.

This clonotype showed up many times. The chain has TRBV2 and TRBJ2-6; D unclear. Trimming cost V 3 bases and J 3 bases, with 9 bases left between them. Germline CDR1 SNHLY, CDR2 FYNNEI. The CDR3 is 15 residues long. This chain's CDR3 is CASSEEGFGANVLTF. The CDR3 DNA follows: TGTGCCAGCAGTGAGGAAGGGTTTGGGGCCAACGTCCTGACTTTC.

The chain carries TRBV7-9 and TRBJ1-4; D is undetermined. CDR1 SEHNR and CDR2 FQNEAQ come from the germline V gene (reference sequence). The germline V and J ends were trimmed by 7 bases and 8 bases, with 8 bases remaining between them. This CDR3 comprises 11 residues. This CDR3 reads CASNSGEKLFF. For the CDR3, the DNA is TGTGCCAGCAACTCGGGGGAAAAACTGTTTTTT.

In its sample, this clonotype ranks as medium-sized. The chain joins TRBV20-1 to TRBJ2-1; D might be TRBD1 or TRBD2, each matching 5 bases. In germline, CDR1 is DFQATT, CDR2 SNEGSKA (reference sequence). The CDR3 sequence is 15 residues long. With 4 bases removed from V and 4 bases from J, the gap between germline ends came to 17 bases. The CDR3 sequence: CSATGTGAGYNEQFF. In DNA form, the CDR3 reads TGCAGTGCTACGGGCACCGGGGCAGGGTACAATGAGCAGTTCTTC.

Written as DNA, the CDR3 is TGTGCCACCAGTACCCTAGCGGGAGCCCGGAATGAGCAGTTCTTC. Translated: CATSTLAGARNEQFF. V and J are TRBV24-1 and TRBJ2-1; 10 bases are shared with TRBD2. V lost 6 bases and J lost 7; bases outside the gene matches: 8. CDR3 length: 15 residues. From germline, CDR1 is KGHDR and CDR2 SFDVKD.

In regard to this clonotype: Germline is not matched at one junction end, which may reflect a read error. V is TRBV5-1 and J is TRBJ1-4; the D gene is possibly TRBD1 (5 bases). The CDR3 totals 15 residues. The germline CDR1 and CDR2 sequences are SGHRS and YFSETQ. The CDR3 is CASSLLQAANEKLFF. DNA for the CDR3: TGCGCCAGCAGCTTACTACAGGCAGCCAATGAAAAACTGTTTTTC. The complete variable domain, with remaining parts taken from reference TRBV5-1 and TRBJ1-4, reads KAGVTQTPRYLIKTRGQQVTLSCSPISGHRSVSWYQQTPGQGLQFLFEYFSETQRNKGNFPGRFSGRQFSNSRSEMNVSTLELGDSALYLCASSLLQAANEKLFFGSGTQLSVL.